This TCR beta chain emerged from a study of vaccination and CD4 T cells after COVID-19. As for the study in general: Timing of post-vaccine sample collection was a median about 70 days after dose two, with a range of 14 to 241.

The CDR3 extends over 16 amino acids. V was trimmed by 4 bases and J by 1 base, leaving 15 bases between them. In germline, CDR1 is SGHRS, CDR2 YFSETQ. The treatment is: approximately nine-day PBMC culture with coronavirus spike peptide pools or control peptides (ViraFEST assay). Researchers used the Oncomine TCR Beta short-read assay to sequence DNA from cultured CD4+ T cells. TCRdb fed the PCR reads into MiXCR, producing one record per CDR3 protein. The table includes fewer than 20,000 distinct CDR3 sequences, approximately 49% detected once. With regard to this clonotype: Its antigen is undetermined.

The specimen was CD4+ T cells from blood, cultured in vitro. The receptor was derived from a human donor who had recovered from COVID-19. The chain recombines TRBV5-1 with TRBJ1-5, with TRBD1 as a possible D gene (5 bases). CDR3 DNA sequence: TGCGCCAGCAGCATCCTTCCAGGGAAAAGCAATCAGCCCCAGCATTTT. Translating it yields CASSILPGKSNQPQHF.